The sequence of this T cell receptor beta chain was determined in a study of CD8+CD57+ T cells in acquired aplastic anemia. V was clipped by 2 bases and J by 5 bases, with 9 bases between them. This CDR3 has 14 amino acids. CDR1 SGHTA and CDR2 FQGNSA come from the germline V gene. Genomic DNA served as template for TCR beta VDJ and CDR3 profiling. TCRdb analysed the reads with MiXCR anew, one entry per CDR3 protein. The sample carries just over 400,000 distinct CDR3 sequences, roughly 68% recorded once. This clonotype occurred many times. Input material: sorted CD4+, CD8+, or CD8+CD57+ T cells (not recorded which) from PBMCs. The sequence came from a human donor in good health, serving as a control. The V call is TRBV7-2, the J call TRBJ1-4; D perhaps matches TRBD1 (5 bases). The CDR3, as DNA: TGTGCCAGCAGCTTAAAACAGGACAATGAAAAACTGTTTTTT. Translation gives CASSLKQDNEKLFF.